The 18 T cell receptor beta chains below come from one sample, sequenced in a study of cytomegalovirus exposure and HLA in healthy donors. 60 Vbeta and 13 Jbeta primers were used in PCR. This table comes from immunoSEQ multiplex PCR, and its TCRdb copy is limited to in-frame clones, with some not included. The sample records roughly 100,000 clones, 78% being singletons. What was sequenced was PBMCs. The receptors derive from a man between 25 and 39 years old in good health and CMV-seronegative.

The J gene is TRBJ2-7, the V gene TRBV19; 11 bases agree with TRBD2. Germline assignment: CDR1 LNHDA and CDR2 SQIVND (reference sequence). The CDR3 covers 15 residues. After removal of 4 bases from V and 3 bases from J, the junction contained 5 bases not matched to a gene. CDR3 region: CASSNFLAGGYEQYF. CDR3 nucleotide sequence: TGTGCCAGTAGTAATTTTCTAGCGGGGGGCTACGAGCAGTACTTC. Supplemented by reference TRBV19 and TRBJ2-7, the full variable domain reads DGGITQSPKYLFRKEGQNVTLSCEQNLNHDAMYWYRQDPGQGLRLIYYSQIVNDFQKGDIAEGYSVSREKKESFPLTVTSAQKNPTAFYLCASSNFLAGGYEQYFGPGTRLTVT.

The CDR3 sequence: CASSPTGSGRRGSYNEQFF. The CDR3 DNA is TGTGCCAGTAGTCCGACGGGTAGCGGGAGGCGGGGATCCTACAATGAGCAGTTCTTC. The V call is TRBV19, the J call TRBJ2-1; TRBD2 matches at 10 bases. The V gene end was trimmed by 5 bases and the J gene end by 1 base; junction bases not matched to a gene: 14. The CDR3 has 19 amino acids. Germline V gene lookup returns CDR1 LNHDA and CDR2 SQIVND (reference sequence).

The J gene is TRBJ2-1, the V gene TRBV7-9, with 15 positions matching TRBD2. This CDR3 contains 17 residues. Unmatched junction bases numbered 3, after V lost 1 base and J lost 5 bases. Germline assignment: CDR1 SEHNR and CDR2 FQNEAQ (reference sequence). The chain's CDR3 is CASSLDGLAGGNNEQFF. CDR3 nucleotide sequence: TGTGCCAGCAGCTTAGACGGACTAGCGGGAGGGAACAATGAGCAGTTCTTC.

The chain recombines TRBV6-6 with TRBJ2-3; D perhaps matches TRBD2 (7 bases). The CDR3 covers 16 residues. V dropped 2 bases and J dropped 8 bases, with 20 bases sitting between them. Looked up from germline, CDR1 is MNHNY and CDR2 is SVGAGI (reference sequence). In DNA form, the CDR3 reads TGTGCCAGCAGTTACCCACTGGGGCAGGGAGGGGGTACGCAGTATTTT. Encoded protein: CASSYPLGQGGGTQYF.

In DNA, the CDR3 is TGTGCCAGCAGCTTAGCGAACACCGGGACAGGGTCCTACGAGCAGTACTTC. Encoded protein: CASSLANTGTGSYEQYF. The chain links TRBV7-6 to TRBJ2-7; 9 bases are a match to TRBD1. The CDR3 length is 17 residues. J lost 1 base, V lost 0 bases, and 7 bases had no gene match. Germline V gene sequence: CDR1 SGHVS, CDR2 FNYEAQ.

The rearrangement links TRBV10-3 to TRBJ2-7; D uncertain. CDR1 ENHRY and CDR2 SYGVKD come from the germline V gene. This CDR3 comprises 12 residues. V lost 3 bases, J lost 7 bases, and 10 bases lay in between. The CDR3: CAISDSSWEQYF. The CDR3 region has the DNA TGTGCCATCAGTGACAGTTCGTGGGAGCAGTACTTC.

The chain has TRBV7-9 and TRBJ2-2; maybe TRBD1 (5 bases). Per the germline V gene, CDR1 is SEHNR and CDR2 is FQNEAQ (reference sequence). Trimming took 2 bases from V and 5 from J, leaving 9 bases between them. This CDR3 contains 14 residues. The CDR3 coding sequence is TGTGCCAGCAGCTTACCGCAGGGTACCGGGGAGCTGTTTTTT. Amino acids: CASSLPQGTGELFF.

V gene TRBV19 combines with J gene TRBJ1-1; D is perhaps TRBD1 (5 bases). The CDR3 length is 15 residues. Germline assignment: CDR1 LNHDA and CDR2 SQIVND (reference sequence). Trimming removed 6 bases from V and 1 base from J, with 15 bases in between. For the CDR3, the DNA is TGTGCCAGTAGGCCACCCGGGGGACCGAACACTGAAGCTTTCTTT. Translation gives CASRPPGGPNTEAFF. Combining the CDR3 with reference TRBV19 and TRBJ1-1 gives the whole variable domain DGGITQSPKYLFRKEGQNVTLSCEQNLNHDAMYWYRQDPGQGLRLIYYSQIVNDFQKGDIAEGYSVSREKKESFPLTVTSAQKNPTAFYLCASRPPGGPNTEAFFGQGTRLTVV.

This clone was recorded a few times. This rearrangement joins TRBV10-3 to TRBJ1-2; 7 bases are shared with TRBD1. Germline assignment: CDR1 ENHRY and CDR2 SYGVKD. CDR3 length: 13 residues. V gave up 10 bases and J gave up 2 bases; unmatched junction bases: 7. CDR3 protein: CATGQEENYGYTF. CDR3 nucleotide sequence: TGTGCCACCGGACAGGAAGAAAACTATGGCTACACCTTC.

The CDR3 nucleotides read TGTGCCAGCTCACTGGGGGAGGGCCAGCAGCCCCAGCATTTT. It yields the protein CASSLGEGQQPQHF. V gene TRBV18 combines with J gene TRBJ1-5; D may be TRBD1 (5 bases). The CDR3 extends over 14 amino acids. With 4 bases removed from V and 7 bases from J, the gap between germline ends came to 14 bases. The germline V gene has CDR1 KGHSH and CDR2 LQKENI.

The V and J genes are TRBV5-6 and TRBJ1-4; tentatively, D is TRBD1 (5 bases). This CDR3 region has 13 residues. Between the trimmed V and J ends, which lost 5 bases and 8 bases, there was a span of 13 bases. The germline CDR1 and CDR2 sequences are SGHDT and YYEEEE. CDR3 bases: TGTGCCAGCAGGACGGGGGGTGAAGAAAAACTGTTTTTT. Translating gives CASRTGGEEKLFF. The full variable domain, its missing parts supplied by reference TRBV5-6 and TRBJ1-4, is DAGVTQSPTHLIKTRGQQVTLRCSPKSGHDTVSWYQQALGQGPQFIFQYYEEEERQRGNFPDRFSGHQFPNYSSELNVNALLLGDSALYLCASRTGGEEKLFFGSGTQLSVL.

V gene TRBV7-6 combines with J gene TRBJ2-1; perhaps TRBD2 as D (6 bases). This CDR3 spans 18 amino acids. From germline, CDR1 is SGHVS and CDR2 FNYEAQ. Trimming shortened V by 2 bases and J by 6 bases, and 23 bases separated the two germline ends. CDR3 in amino acids: CASSLSQRGILVGNEQFF. CDR3 DNA sequence: TGTGCCAGCAGCTTATCGCAACGGGGGATCCTGGTTGGCAATGAGCAGTTCTTC.

The table lists this clone with a count of one. V usage is TRBV14 and J usage is TRBJ2-3; 7 positions agree with TRBD2. CDR3 length: 21 residues. CDR1 is SGHDN, CDR2 FVKESK, per germline. Trimming took 0 bases from V and 2 from J; bases not matched to a gene: 20. The CDR3, as DNA: TGTGCCAGCAGCCAAGATATTGGGATCCGGGAGGAGAGCCCCGTCACAGATACGCAGTATTTT. Protein: CASSQDIGIREESPVTDTQYF.

The J gene is TRBJ1-1, the V gene TRBV10-3, with 10 bases that match TRBD1. In germline, CDR1 is ENHRY, CDR2 SYGVKD. The junction had 8 bases not matched to a gene; V was cut back by 9 bases and J by 4 bases. The CDR3 is 14 amino acids. CDR3 DNA sequence: TGTGCCATAGCAAGAGGGACAGGGGCCACTGAAGCTTTCTTT. Its translation: CAIARGTGATEAFF.

The CDR3 sequence is CASSEIRGRVDEKLFF. The CDR3 DNA reads as TGTGCCAGCAGTGAAATAAGGGGGCGCGTAGATGAAAAACTGTTTTTT. The chain joins TRBV6-1 to TRBJ1-4; 7 bases are a match to TRBD1. After removal of 2 bases from V and 6 bases from J, the junction contained 9 bases not matched to a gene. The CDR3 spans 16 residues. Germline CDR1 reads MNHNS; CDR2 reads SASEGT.

This clone has just a few counts. The chain joins TRBV7-9 to TRBJ2-7, with D maybe TRBD1 (5 bases). The CDR3 has 12 residues. Germline CDR1 and CDR2: SEHNR and FQNEAQ (reference sequence). Deletions cut 5 bases from V and 5 bases from J, with 10 bases between. The CDR3 DNA reads as TGTGCCAGCAGCCCCAGGGTTGACGAGCAGTACTTC. Translated: CASSPRVDEQYF.

The chain links TRBV5-6 to TRBJ2-7; 7 bases agree with TRBD1. Germline values: CDR1 SGHDT, CDR2 YYEEEE. After removal of 4 bases from V and 4 bases from J, the junction contained 8 bases not matched to a gene. This CDR3 is built from 14 residues. CDR3 DNA sequence: TGTGCCAGCAGCCTCGGGACAGCGAATTACGAGCAGTACTTC. It translates to CASSLGTANYEQYF.

CDR3 nucleotide sequence: TGCGCCAGCAGTCCCGCGGTGACTAAGGGGCAGTACTTC. It yields the protein CASSPAVTKGQYF. J is TRBJ2-7 and V is TRBV23-1; D perhaps matches TRBD2 (5 bases). TRBV23-1 carries the ORF label, with uncertain function. Trimming pared 4 bases from V and 9 bases from J, leaving 16 bases between. The CDR3 is made up of 13 amino acids.